This T cell receptor beta chain is drawn from a study of control samples from healthy donors and cancer patients. Per the germline V gene, CDR1 is KGHSH and CDR2 is LQKENI. V was trimmed by 5 bases and J by 4 bases, leaving 8 bases between them. CDR3 length: 13 amino acids. Profiling relied on immunoSEQ multiplex PCR, and the TCRdb table lists in-frame clones only, not all of them. The sample has about 85,000 clones; 85% to 90% are singletons. The rearrangement links TRBV18 to TRBJ1-4; no definite D call. Sequencing used blood. The TCR comes from a woman aged 60-75 years in good health. For the CDR3, the DNA is TGTGCCAGCTCATCAGCACTTAATGAAAAACTGTTTTTT. The encoded protein is CASSSALNEKLFF.